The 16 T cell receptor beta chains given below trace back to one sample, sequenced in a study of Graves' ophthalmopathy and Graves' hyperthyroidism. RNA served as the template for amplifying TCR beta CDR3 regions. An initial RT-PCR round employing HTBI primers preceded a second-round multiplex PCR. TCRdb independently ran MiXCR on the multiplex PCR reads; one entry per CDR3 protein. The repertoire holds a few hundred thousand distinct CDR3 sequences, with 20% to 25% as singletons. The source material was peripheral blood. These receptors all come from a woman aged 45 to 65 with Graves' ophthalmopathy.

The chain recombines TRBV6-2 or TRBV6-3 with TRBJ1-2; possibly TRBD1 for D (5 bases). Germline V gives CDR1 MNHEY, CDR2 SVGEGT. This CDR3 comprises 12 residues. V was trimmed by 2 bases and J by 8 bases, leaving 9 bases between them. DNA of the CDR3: TGTGCCAGCAGTTACGACAGTCGCGGCTACACCTTC. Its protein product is CASSYDSRGYTF.

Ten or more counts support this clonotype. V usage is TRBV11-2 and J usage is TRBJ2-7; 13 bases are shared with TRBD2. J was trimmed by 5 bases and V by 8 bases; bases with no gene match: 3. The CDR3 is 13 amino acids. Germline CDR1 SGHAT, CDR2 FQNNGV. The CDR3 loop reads CASRTSGSDEQYF. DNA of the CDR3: TGTGCCAGCCGGACTAGCGGGAGCGACGAGCAGTACTTC.

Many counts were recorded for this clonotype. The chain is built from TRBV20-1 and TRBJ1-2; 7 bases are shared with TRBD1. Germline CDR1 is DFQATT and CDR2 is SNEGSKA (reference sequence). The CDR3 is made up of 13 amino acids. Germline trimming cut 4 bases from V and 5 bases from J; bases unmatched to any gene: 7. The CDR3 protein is CSAIDRAGYGYTF. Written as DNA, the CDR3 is TGCAGTGCTATCGACAGGGCCGGGTATGGCTACACCTTC.

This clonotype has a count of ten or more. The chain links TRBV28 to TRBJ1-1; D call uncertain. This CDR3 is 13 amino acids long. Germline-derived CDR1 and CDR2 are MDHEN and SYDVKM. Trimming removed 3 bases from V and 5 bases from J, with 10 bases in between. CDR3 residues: CASSLMGSTEAFF. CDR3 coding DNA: TGTGCCAGCAGTTTGATGGGGAGTACTGAAGCTTTCTTT.

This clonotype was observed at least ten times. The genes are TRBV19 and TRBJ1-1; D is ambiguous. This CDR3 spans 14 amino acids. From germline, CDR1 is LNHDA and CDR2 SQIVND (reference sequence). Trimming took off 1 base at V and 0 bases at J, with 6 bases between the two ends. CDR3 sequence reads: CASSIGLMNTEAFF. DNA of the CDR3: TGTGCCAGTAGTATAGGACTGATGAACACTGAAGCTTTCTTT.

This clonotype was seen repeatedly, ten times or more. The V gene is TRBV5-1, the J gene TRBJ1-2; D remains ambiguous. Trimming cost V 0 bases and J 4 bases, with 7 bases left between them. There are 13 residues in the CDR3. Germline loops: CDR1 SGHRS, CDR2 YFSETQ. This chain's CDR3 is CASSLGLIYGYTF. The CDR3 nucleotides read TGCGCCAGCAGCTTGGGACTGATCTATGGCTACACCTTC. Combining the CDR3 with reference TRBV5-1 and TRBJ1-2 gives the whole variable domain KAGVTQTPRYLIKTRGQQVTLSCSPISGHRSVSWYQQTPGQGLQFLFEYFSETQRNKGNFPGRFSGRQFSNSRSEMNVSTLELGDSALYLCASSLGLIYGYTFGSGTRLTVV.

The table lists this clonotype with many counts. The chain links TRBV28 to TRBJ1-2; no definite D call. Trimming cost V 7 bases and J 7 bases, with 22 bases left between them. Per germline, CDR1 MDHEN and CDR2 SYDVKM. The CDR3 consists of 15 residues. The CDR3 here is CASNSTPQFGPGYTF. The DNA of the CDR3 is TGTGCCAGCAATTCCACGCCGCAATTTGGGCCTGGCTACACCTTC.

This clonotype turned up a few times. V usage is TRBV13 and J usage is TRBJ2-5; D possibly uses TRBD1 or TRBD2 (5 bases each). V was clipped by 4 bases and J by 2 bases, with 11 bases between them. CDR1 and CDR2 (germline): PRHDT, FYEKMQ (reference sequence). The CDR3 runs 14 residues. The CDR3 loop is CASSSGREQETQYF. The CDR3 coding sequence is TGTGCCAGCAGCTCGGGACGGGAACAAGAGACCCAGTACTTC.

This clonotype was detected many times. CDR3 protein: CASSPRQGINGEAFF. The DNA of the CDR3 is TGTGCCAGCAGTCCTAGACAGGGCATTAACGGGGAAGCTTTCTTT. V is TRBV27 and J is TRBJ1-1; the match to TRBD1 covers 7 bases. This CDR3 spans 15 amino acids. Germline values: CDR1 MNHEY, CDR2 SMNVEV (reference sequence). The V gene end was trimmed by 5 bases and the J gene end by 8 bases; junction bases not matched to a gene: 14.

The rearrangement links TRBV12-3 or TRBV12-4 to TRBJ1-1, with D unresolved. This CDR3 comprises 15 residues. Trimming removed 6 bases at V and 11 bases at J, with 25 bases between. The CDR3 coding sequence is TGTGCCAGCAGAACTCTAGGTCTTTGGCCCCGAGAGGCTTTCTTT. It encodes CASRTLGLWPREAFF.

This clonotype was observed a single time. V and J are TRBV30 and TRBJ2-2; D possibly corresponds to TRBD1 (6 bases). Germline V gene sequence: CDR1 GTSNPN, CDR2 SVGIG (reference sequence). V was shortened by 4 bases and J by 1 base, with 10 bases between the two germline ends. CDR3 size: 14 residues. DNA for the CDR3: TGTGCCTGGAAGGGACATATGAACACCGGGGAGCTGTTTTTT. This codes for CAWKGHMNTGELFF.

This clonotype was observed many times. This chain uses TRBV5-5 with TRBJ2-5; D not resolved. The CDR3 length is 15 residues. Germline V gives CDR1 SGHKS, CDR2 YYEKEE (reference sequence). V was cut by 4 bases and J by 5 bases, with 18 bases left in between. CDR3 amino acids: CASSIPRGSRETQYF. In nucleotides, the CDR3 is TGTGCCAGCAGCATACCTAGAGGTTCCAGGGAGACCCAGTACTTC. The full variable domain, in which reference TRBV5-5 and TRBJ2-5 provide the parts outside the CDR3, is DAGVTQSPTHLIKTRGQQVTLRCSPISGHKSVSWYQQVLGQGPQFIFQYYEKEERGRGNFPDRFSARQFPNYSSELNVNALLLGDSALYLCASSIPRGSRETQYFGPGTRLLVL.

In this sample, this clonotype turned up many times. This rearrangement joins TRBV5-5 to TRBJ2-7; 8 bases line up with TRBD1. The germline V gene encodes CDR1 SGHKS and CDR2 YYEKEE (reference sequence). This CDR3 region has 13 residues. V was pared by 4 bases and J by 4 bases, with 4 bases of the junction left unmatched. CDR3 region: CASSRTGPYEQYF. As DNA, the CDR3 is TGTGCCAGCAGCCGGACAGGGCCTTACGAGCAGTACTTC.

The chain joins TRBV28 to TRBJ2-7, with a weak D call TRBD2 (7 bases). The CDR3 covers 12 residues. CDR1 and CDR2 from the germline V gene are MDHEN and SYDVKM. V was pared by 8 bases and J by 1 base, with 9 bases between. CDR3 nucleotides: TGTGCCAGCGGGAGGGGGTCCTACGAGCAGTACTTC. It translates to CASGRGSYEQYF.

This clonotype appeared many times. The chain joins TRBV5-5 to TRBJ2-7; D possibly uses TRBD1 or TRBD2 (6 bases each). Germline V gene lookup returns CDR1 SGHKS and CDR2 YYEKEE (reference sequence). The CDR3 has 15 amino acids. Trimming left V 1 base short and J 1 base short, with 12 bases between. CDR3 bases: TGTGCCAGCAGCTTGCTCACAGGGAGGTCCTACGAGCAGTACTTC. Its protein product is CASSLLTGRSYEQYF. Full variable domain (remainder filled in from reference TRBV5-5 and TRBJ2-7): DAGVTQSPTHLIKTRGQQVTLRCSPISGHKSVSWYQQVLGQGPQFIFQYYEKEERGRGNFPDRFSARQFPNYSSELNVNALLLGDSALYLCASSLLTGRSYEQYFGPGTRLTVT.

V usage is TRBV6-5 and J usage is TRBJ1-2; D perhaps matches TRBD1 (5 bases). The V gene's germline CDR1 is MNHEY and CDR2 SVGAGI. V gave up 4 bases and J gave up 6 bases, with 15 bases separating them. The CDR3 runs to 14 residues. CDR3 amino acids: CASSLGPRRDGYTF. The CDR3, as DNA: TGTGCCAGCAGTTTGGGACCCCGGAGGGATGGCTACACCTTC.